This TCR beta chain was retrieved from a study of T cell repertoires in cytomegalovirus infection. Study context: Carrying CMV and the relevant HLA type showed in public TCR beta signatures.

TCRdb processed the reads anew with MiXCR; each CDR3 protein has one entry. The sample includes some 300,000 distinct CDR3 sequences, about a tenth of them seen just once. The CDR3 runs to 14 residues. V lost 2 bases and J lost 1; bases outside the gene matches: 2. Germline V gives CDR1 SGHRS, CDR2 YFSETQ. In this sample, this clonotype turned up a few times. As yet, its antigen is unknown. Points from the study as a whole: CMV-specific TCR beta clonotypes restricted by HLA-C dominated the ex vivo response.

The chain carries TRBV5-1 and TRBJ1-1; 7 bases agree with TRBD1. Material for sequencing was PBMCs. The source of this sequence is a human donor in good health (CMV status not recorded). Some clones in this sample may be carry-over from other donors' samples. CDR3 bases: TGCGCCAGCAGCTTACAGGGGCAGAACACTGAAGCTTTCTTT. Residues: CASSLQGQNTEAFF.